The TCR beta chain described here comes from a study of T cell repertoires in cytomegalovirus infection. Study at large: Matching HLA type and CMV infection were both indicated by public TCR beta signatures.

Study observations and caveats: The ex vivo response was dominated by HLA-C-restricted CMV-specific TCR beta clonotypes. Individuals carrying CMV plus the relevant HLA were identified by cumulative frequency of public TCR beta families.

This clonotype was detected ten times or more. Its matching antigen is unknown. Via MiXCR, TCRdb re-called the reads, giving one row per CDR3 protein. The data contain about 490,000 distinct CDR3 sequences, roughly 12% of them singletons. Trimming left V 4 bases short and J 11 bases short, with 12 bases between. The CDR3 is made up of 12 amino acids. The germline CDR1 and CDR2 sequences are MDHEN and SYDVKM. The rearrangement uses TRBV28 and TRBJ2-1; possibly TRBD1 for D (6 bases). The source is a human donor in good health (CMV status not recorded). Some clones in this sample may be carry-over from other donors' samples. Material: PBMCs. The CDR3 DNA sequence: TGTGCCAGCAGTTCGACAGGACCTCAGCAGTTCTTC. Translation: CASSSTGPQQFF.